Listed below are T cell receptor beta chains from one sample, sequenced in a study of CD8 T cells in ankylosing spondylitis. Using its own MiXCR run on the 5' RACE reads, TCRdb lists one record per CDR3 protein. The sample lists a few hundred thousand distinct CDR3 sequences; approximately 20% were seen once. The sample was blood, either unsorted or a sorted T cell fraction (not recorded which). These receptors originate from a male donor with ankylosing spondylitis. CDR3s include the opening cysteine and the closing phenylalanine or tryptophan. D genes are given only for firm matches. Rows give clone size only sometimes, using once, few, many, or a class for an expanded clone.

j_call: TRBJ1-4
v_call: TRBV20-1
clone_size: NA
d_call: NA
cdr3_length: 14
cdr3_aa: CSHTRQAGNEKLFF
cdr3_nt: TGCAGCCATACTCGACAGGCAGGCAATGAAAAACTGTTTTTT

j_call: TRBJ2-5
v_call: TRBV7-2
clone_size: few
d_call: NA
cdr3_length: 12
cdr3_aa: CASSFQPETQYF
cdr3_nt: TGTGCCAGCAGCTTCCAGCCTGAGACCCAGTACTTC

j_call: TRBJ2-7
v_call: TRBV6-1
clone_size: few
d_call: NA
cdr3_length: 19
cdr3_aa: CASSGGTLSPGTVSYEQYF
cdr3_nt: TGTGCCAGCAGTGGTGGGACTCTCTCCCCGGGGACTGTCTCCTACGAGCAGTACTTC

j_call: TRBJ2-3
v_call: TRBV7-2
clone_size: few
d_call: NA
cdr3_length: 16
cdr3_aa: CASKKGTYIATDTQYF
cdr3_nt: TGTGCCAGCAAAAAAGGGACTTATATCGCCACAGATACGCAGTATTTT

j_call: TRBJ2-2
v_call: TRBV5-1
clone_size: NA
d_call: NA
cdr3_length: 13
cdr3_aa: CASRWGSTGELFF
cdr3_nt: TGCGCCAGTCGGTGGGGGAGCACCGGGGAGCTGTTTTTT

j_call: TRBJ1-2
v_call: TRBV6-2/TRBV6-3
clone_size: NA
d_call: NA
cdr3_length: 11
cdr3_aa: CASSYSDGYTF
cdr3_nt: TGTGCCAGCAGTTACAGTGATGGTTACACCTTC

j_call: TRBJ2-4
v_call: TRBV12-3/TRBV12-4
clone_size: NA
d_call: NA
cdr3_length: 12
cdr3_aa: CASRSEGNIQYF
cdr3_nt: TGTGCCAGCAGGAGTGAGGGAAACATTCAGTACTTC

j_call: TRBJ2-7
v_call: TRBV4-1
clone_size: few
d_call: NA
cdr3_length: 16
cdr3_aa: CASSQGIGLQVYEQYF
cdr3_nt: TGCGCCAGCAGCCAAGGAATTGGACTACAAGTCTACGAGCAGTACTTC

j_call: TRBJ1-6
v_call: TRBV6-2/TRBV6-3
clone_size: few
d_call: NA
cdr3_length: 15
cdr3_aa: CASRPDGTYNSPLHF
cdr3_nt: TGTGCCAGCAGACCCGACGGAACCTATAATTCACCCCTCCACTTT

j_call: TRBJ2-3
v_call: TRBV6-5
clone_size: NA
d_call: TRBD2
cdr3_length: 18
cdr3_aa: CASSYGPGLAGASDTQYF
cdr3_nt: TGTGCCAGCAGTTACGGTCCGGGACTAGCGGGAGCGTCCGATACGCAGTATTTT

j_call: TRBJ2-5
v_call: TRBV20-1
clone_size: NA
d_call: NA
cdr3_length: 13
cdr3_aa: CSASPRGKETQYF
cdr3_nt: TGCAGTGCTAGCCCCCGGGGGAAAGAGACCCAGTACTTC

j_call: TRBJ1-1
v_call: TRBV6-1
clone_size: NA
d_call: NA
cdr3_length: 13
cdr3_aa: CASSRGLNTEAFF
cdr3_nt: TGTGCCAGCAGTAGGGGACTGAACACTGAAGCTTTCTTT

j_call: TRBJ2-5
v_call: TRBV9
clone_size: NA
d_call: TRBD1
cdr3_length: 15
cdr3_aa: CASSPQGQSRETQYF
cdr3_nt: TGTGCCAGCAGCCCCCAGGGACAGTCGAGAGAGACCCAGTACTTC

j_call: TRBJ2-2
v_call: TRBV27
clone_size: NA
d_call: TRBD2
cdr3_length: 17
cdr3_aa: CASRPVAGAKDTGELFF
cdr3_nt: TGTGCCAGCAGACCCGTAGCGGGAGCAAAGGACACCGGGGAGCTGTTTTTT

j_call: TRBJ2-1
v_call: TRBV28
clone_size: NA
d_call: NA
cdr3_length: 20
cdr3_aa: CASRLGGRWVVGGSYNEQFF
cdr3_nt: TGTGCCAGCAGGTTGGGCGGGCGATGGGTTGTCGGTGGCTCCTACAATGAGCAGTTCTTC

j_call: TRBJ2-5
v_call: TRBV20-1
clone_size: NA
d_call: TRBD2
cdr3_length: 14
cdr3_aa: CSAQTGTRQETQYF
cdr3_nt: TGCAGTGCGCAAACCGGGACTAGACAAGAGACCCAGTACTTC

j_call: TRBJ2-1
v_call: TRBV3-1
clone_size: NA
d_call: NA
cdr3_length: 14
cdr3_aa: CASSQGLSDNEQFF
cdr3_nt: TGTGCCAGCAGCCAAGGGCTCTCTGACAATGAGCAGTTCTTC

j_call: TRBJ2-6
v_call: TRBV7-2
clone_size: NA
d_call: NA
cdr3_length: 16
cdr3_aa: CASSLALDSGANVLTF
cdr3_nt: TGTGCCAGCAGCTTAGCTTTGGATTCTGGGGCCAACGTCCTGACTTTC